Presented here are 8 T cell receptor beta chains from one specimen sequenced in a study of T cells in Graves' hyperthyroidism and ophthalmopathy. Template material for amplifying TCR beta CDR3 regions consisted of RNA transcripts. HTBI primers were employed in a first-round RT-PCR of the TCR CDR3. TCRdb passed the multiplex PCR reads through MiXCR, listing each CDR3 protein once. The sample includes 730,000 or so distinct CDR3 sequences, under 20% of them seen just once. Sequenced sample: blood. These receptor sequences come from a woman between 50 and 59 years old with Graves' hyperthyroidism that later progressed to Graves' ophthalmopathy.

This clonotype has just a few counts. The chain uses TRBV5-1 and TRBJ1-2; TRBD1 might be the D (6 bases). CDR1 is SGHRS and CDR2 is YFSETQ in the germline V gene. Trimming removed 4 bases from V and 4 bases from J, with 20 bases in between. The CDR3 contains 16 residues. The DNA of the CDR3 is TGCGCCAGCAGCGGGGGTTTTGGAAAGGGGGGCTATGGCTACACCTTC. It yields the protein CASSGGFGKGGYGYTF.

The J gene is TRBJ2-2, the V gene TRBV9; TRBD2 is a possible D gene (7 bases). Trimming cost V 2 bases and J 7 bases, with 18 bases left between them. The CDR3 length is 16 residues. Per the germline V gene, CDR1 is SGDLS and CDR2 is YYNGEE. The CDR3: CASSVSNGGLNGELFF. For the CDR3, the DNA is TGTGCCAGCAGCGTCAGCAACGGGGGGCTTAACGGGGAGCTGTTTTTT.

This clonotype was seen at least ten times. The chain is built from TRBV11-3 and TRBJ2-7; 7 bases are shared with TRBD1. The length of the CDR3 is 17 residues. Germline V gene lookup returns CDR1 SGHNT and CDR2 YENEEA. The junction had 16 bases not matched to a gene; V was cut back by 2 bases and J by 6 bases. CDR3 nucleotides: TGTGCCAGCAGCTTAATCCGGGACAGCCTCTCCACCTCCGAGCAGTACTTC. Encoded protein: CASSLIRDSLSTSEQYF.

This clonotype was detected only a few times. V gene TRBV4-1 combines with J gene TRBJ2-1; 11 nucleotides match TRBD2. Germline CDR1 is MGHRA and CDR2 is YSYEKL. Trimming removed 3 bases from V and 9 bases from J; junction bases left unmatched: 13. The CDR3 spans 17 residues. CDR3 sequence (DNA): TGCGCCAGCAGCCACCTGGGTGGTAGCGGGGGGGTCAGTGAGCAGTTCTTC. This sequence encodes CASSHLGGSGGVSEQFF.

The chain recombines TRBV7-9 with TRBJ2-7; D is perhaps TRBD1 (5 bases). V lost 1 base to trimming and J lost 1 base, with 11 bases between them. The CDR3 is made up of 15 amino acids. CDR1 is SEHNR and CDR2 is FQNEAQ in the germline V gene (reference sequence). The CDR3 loop reads CASSLDLGPSYEQYF. CDR3 bases: TGTGCCAGCAGCTTAGATCTGGGGCCATCCTACGAGCAGTACTTC.

This clonotype has just a few counts. This chain links TRBV12-3 or TRBV12-4 with TRBJ1-5; TRBD1 might be the D (5 bases). The CDR3 is 14 residues long. The V end was cut by 4 bases, the J end by 14 bases, with 21 bases between. The chain's CDR3 is CASSSSHLQGLKHF. In DNA, the CDR3 is TGTGCCAGCAGTTCAAGTCACCTTCAGGGTCTTAAGCATTTT.

V gene TRBV3-1 combines with J gene TRBJ2-1; 7 bases fit TRBD2. V shed 6 bases and J 10 bases; nucleotides not matched to a gene: 3. The CDR3 contains 11 residues. CDR1 is LGHDT, CDR2 YNNKEL, per germline (reference sequence). In nucleotides, the CDR3 is TGTGCCAGCAGTCCGGGACTAGAGCAGTTCTTC. It specifies CASSPGLEQFF.

This clonotype was seen many times. The chain employs TRBV6-1 and TRBJ2-5; 8 positions match TRBD1. J gave up 1 base and V 1 base, and 5 bases lay outside the gene matches. The germline V gene encodes CDR1 MNHNS and CDR2 SASEGT. The CDR3 has 16 amino acids. The CDR3 DNA reads TGTGCCAGCAGTGAAGTGACAGGGGCCTTCCAAGAGACCCAGTACTTC. Protein product: CASSEVTGAFQETQYF.